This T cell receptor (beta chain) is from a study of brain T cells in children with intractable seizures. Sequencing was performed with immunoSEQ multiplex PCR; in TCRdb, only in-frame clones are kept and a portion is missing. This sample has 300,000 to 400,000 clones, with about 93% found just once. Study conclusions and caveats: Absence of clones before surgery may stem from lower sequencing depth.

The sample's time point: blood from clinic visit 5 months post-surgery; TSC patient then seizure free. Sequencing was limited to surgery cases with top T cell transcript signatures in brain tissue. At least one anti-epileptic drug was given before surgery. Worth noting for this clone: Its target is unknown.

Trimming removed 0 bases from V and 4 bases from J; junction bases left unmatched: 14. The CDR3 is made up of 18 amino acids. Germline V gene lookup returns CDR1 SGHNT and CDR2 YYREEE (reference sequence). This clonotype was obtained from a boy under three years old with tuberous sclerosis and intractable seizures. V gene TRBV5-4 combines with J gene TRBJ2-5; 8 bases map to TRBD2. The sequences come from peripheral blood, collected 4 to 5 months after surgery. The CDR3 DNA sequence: TGTGCCAGCAGCTTGGTCCTCGGCTTAGCGGGGAAACGAGAGACCCAGTACTTC. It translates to CASSLVLGLAGKRETQYF.